This T cell receptor beta chain appears in the sequencing data of a study of T cell responses to AZD1222 COVID-19 vaccine. The protocol was immunoSEQ multiplex PCR, while the TCRdb copy is restricted to in-frame clones and leaves out a portion. The table records 150,000 or so clones, 85% to 95% of them present only once. V was cut by 7 bases and J by 0 bases, with 13 bases left in between. Per the germline V gene, CDR1 is MNHEY and CDR2 is SVGAGI. The CDR3 extends over 14 amino acids. The rearrangement joins TRBV6-5 to TRBJ2-7; D gene uncertain. This sequence was found in an adult in good health. Material: peripheral blood, obtained on day 0 of MenACWY control vaccination. The CDR3 reads CASNTIRHSYEQYF. Written as DNA, the CDR3 is TGTGCCAGCAATACAATCCGGCACTCCTACGAGCAGTACTTC.